This T cell receptor (beta chain) was captured in a study of breast tumors, draining lymph nodes, adjacent tissues. Study findings and constraints: The data were judged consistent with most tumor T cells coming from lymph node and expanding in tumor. Tumor and nontumor repertoires were significantly more similar in luminal-like than in basal-like breast cancer.

In its sample, this clonotype was seen a few times. What it recognizes is unknown. A much larger clone differs from this one at a single base, so this may be a read error. MiXCR, run by TCRdb on the multiplex PCR reads, gives a single entry per CDR3 protein. The sample has some 53,000 distinct CDR3 sequences, roughly 41% seen once; the top ten hold approximately 10%. The sequence came from a female donor with breast cancer. Some clones in this sample may be carry-over from other donors' samples. Sequencing used breast tumor tissue.

The CDR3 loop is CASSMGRPPPNEQFF. DNA for the CDR3: TGTGCCAGCAGTATGGGACGGCCTCCTCCCAATGAGCAGTTCTTC. J is TRBJ2-1 and V is TRBV5-4; possibly TRBD1 or TRBD2 for D (5 bases each). The CDR3 contains 15 residues. Germline V gene data show CDR1 as SGHNT and CDR2 as YYREEE (reference sequence). V lost 5 bases to trimming and J lost 6 bases, with 18 bases between them.